The entry below describes one T cell receptor (beta chain). Its specific antigen is unknown. No qualities accompany the bases; no much larger clone lies one base away. This sample stems from a study of early T cells in non-severe SARS-CoV-2 infection (dated by TCRdb to about 2021). About the investigation overall: Bulk RNA from unsorted whole blood was used for TCR sequencing, so alpha and beta chains could not be paired. General findings and caveats noted by the study authors: Matching against VDJdb was skewed toward anti-spike CD8 responses, likely underestimated virus-specific expansions, and missed private and CD4 specificities.

V is clipped by 0 bases and J by 6 bases, and the sequence between their germline boundaries is 15 bases long. The CDR3, from cysteine to phenylalanine, totals 15 residues. CDR3 DNA is the only sequence kept; it has 45 bases, read in frame from the first base. From a lookup of the germline V gene (reference sequence), CDR1 and CDR2 are DFQATT and SNEGSKA. A case-control design nested within a healthcare worker cohort in London, UK, was used, with weekly nasopharyngeal swab PCR tests and blood sampling performed. Healthcare workers were recruited during the week of the UK lockdown, between 23 and 31 March 2020, and followed weekly for up to about 15 weeks. To prepare the library, 5' RACE was applied. TCRdb records NextSeq 500 as the sequencer. To correct for sequencing error and PCR bias, the TCR library protocol tagged individual cDNA molecules with unique molecular identifiers. Both TCR alpha and beta chains were sequenced, and tight co-correlation was observed between alpha and beta sequence abundances in each sample. In the original analysis: Decombinator V4 was used to annotate TCR sequences for V gene, J gene and CDR3. TCRs were defined as expanded if a significant change between any two time points was detected under a Poisson model with p below 0.0001. TCR abundances were normalised to the total number of TCRs sequenced in each sample and reported as counts per million. TRAV1-2 paired with TRAJ12, TRAJ20 or TRAJ33 defined MAIT TCRs, while TRAV10 paired with TRAJ18 defined iNKT TCRs. VDJdb, accessed 1 November 2021, was searched for CMV, EBV and SARS-CoV-2 annotated TCRs, with TCRs annotated for multiple antigens excluded. TCRdb cleaned the public reads at Q25 with fastp, built clones with MiXCR and kept in-frame beta chains. Rows matching on CDR3 protein sequence are summarized as one entry with the most common DNA and genes. These V and J calls derive from TCRdb rather than the authors' analysis. The sample table shows 100,000 to 140,000 distinct CDR3 sequences, and 8.5% to 14% are seen once. The ten largest clones take up around 8% of the sample.

Rearrangement joined TRBV20-1 to TRBJ2-1; there is no confident call for the D gene. The TCR sequence derives from an adult who was a healthcare worker with PCR-confirmed SARS-CoV-2 infection or an uninfected control (not recorded which). What was sequenced was whole blood. Read as DNA, the sequence is TGCAGTGCTAGAGACCGAGGTAGCCTAAGCAATGAGCAGTTCTTC. This codes for CSARDRGSLSNEQFF.